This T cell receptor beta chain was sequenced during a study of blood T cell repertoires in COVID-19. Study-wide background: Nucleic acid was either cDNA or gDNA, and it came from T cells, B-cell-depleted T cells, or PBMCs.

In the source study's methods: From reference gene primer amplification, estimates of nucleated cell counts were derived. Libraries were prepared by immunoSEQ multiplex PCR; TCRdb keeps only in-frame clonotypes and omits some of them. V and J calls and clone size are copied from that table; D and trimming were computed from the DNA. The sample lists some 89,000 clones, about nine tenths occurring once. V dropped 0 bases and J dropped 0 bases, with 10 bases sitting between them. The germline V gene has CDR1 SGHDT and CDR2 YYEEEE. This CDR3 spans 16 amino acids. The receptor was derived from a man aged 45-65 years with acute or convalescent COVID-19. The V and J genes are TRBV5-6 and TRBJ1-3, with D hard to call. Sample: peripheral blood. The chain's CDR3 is CASSLGGYYSGNTIYF. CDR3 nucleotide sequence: TGTGCCAGCAGCTTGGGAGGTTACTACTCTGGAAACACCATATATTTT.